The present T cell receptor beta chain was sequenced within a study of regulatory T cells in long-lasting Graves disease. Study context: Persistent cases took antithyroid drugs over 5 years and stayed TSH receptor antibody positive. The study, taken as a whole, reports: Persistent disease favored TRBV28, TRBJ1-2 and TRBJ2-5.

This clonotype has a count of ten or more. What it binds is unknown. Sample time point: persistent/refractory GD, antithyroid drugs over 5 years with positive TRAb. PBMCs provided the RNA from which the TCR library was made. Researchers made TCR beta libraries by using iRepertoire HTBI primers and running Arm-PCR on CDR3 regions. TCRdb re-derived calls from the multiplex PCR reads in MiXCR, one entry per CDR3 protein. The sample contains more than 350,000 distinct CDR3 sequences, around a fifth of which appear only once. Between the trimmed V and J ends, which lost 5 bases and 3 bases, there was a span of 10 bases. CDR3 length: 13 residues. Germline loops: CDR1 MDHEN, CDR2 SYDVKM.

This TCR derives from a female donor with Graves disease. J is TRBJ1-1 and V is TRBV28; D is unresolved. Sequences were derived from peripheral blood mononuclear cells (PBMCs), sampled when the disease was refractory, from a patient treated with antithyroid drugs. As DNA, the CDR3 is TGTGCCAGCAGTCCCCCGATGCACACTGAAGCTTTCTTT. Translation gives CASSPPMHTEAFF.